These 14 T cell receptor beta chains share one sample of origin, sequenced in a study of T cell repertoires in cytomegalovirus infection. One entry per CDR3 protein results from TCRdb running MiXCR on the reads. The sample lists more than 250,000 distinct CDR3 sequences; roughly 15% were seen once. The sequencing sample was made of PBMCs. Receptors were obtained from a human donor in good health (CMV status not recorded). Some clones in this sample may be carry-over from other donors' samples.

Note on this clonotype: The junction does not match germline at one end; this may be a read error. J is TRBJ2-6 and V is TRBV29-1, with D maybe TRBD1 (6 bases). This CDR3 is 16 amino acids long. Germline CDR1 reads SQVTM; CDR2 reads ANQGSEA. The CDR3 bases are TGCAGCGTTGATCCGGGACACGGATCTGAGGCCAACGTCCTGACTTTC. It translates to CSVDPGHGSEANVLTF.

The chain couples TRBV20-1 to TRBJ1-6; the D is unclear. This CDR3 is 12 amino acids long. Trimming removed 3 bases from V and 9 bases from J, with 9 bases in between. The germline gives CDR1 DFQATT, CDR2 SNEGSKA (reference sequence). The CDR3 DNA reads TGCAGTGCTAGTCGGGCCCTTTCACCCCTCCACTTT. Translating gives CSASRALSPLHF.

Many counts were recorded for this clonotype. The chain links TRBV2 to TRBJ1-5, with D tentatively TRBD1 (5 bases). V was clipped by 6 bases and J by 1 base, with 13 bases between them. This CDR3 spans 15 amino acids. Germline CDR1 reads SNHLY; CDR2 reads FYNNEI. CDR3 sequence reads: CASSQGAASNQPQHF. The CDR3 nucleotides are TGTGCCAGCAGCCAGGGTGCGGCGAGCAATCAGCCCCAGCATTTT.

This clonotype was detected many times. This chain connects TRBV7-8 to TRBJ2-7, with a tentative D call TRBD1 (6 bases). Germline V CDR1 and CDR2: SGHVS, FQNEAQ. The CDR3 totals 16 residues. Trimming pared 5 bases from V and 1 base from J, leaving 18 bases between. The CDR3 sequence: CASSPSGTFVSYEQYF. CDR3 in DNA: TGTGCCAGCAGCCCATCGGGGACATTTGTTTCCTACGAGCAGTACTTC.

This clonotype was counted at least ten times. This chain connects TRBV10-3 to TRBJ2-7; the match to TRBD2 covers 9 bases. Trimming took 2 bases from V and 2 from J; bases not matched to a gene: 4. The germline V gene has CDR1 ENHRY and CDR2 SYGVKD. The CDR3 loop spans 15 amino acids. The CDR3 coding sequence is TGTGCCATCAGTGAGCTGGCGGGAGGGCCCTACGAGCAGTACTTC. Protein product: CAISELAGGPYEQYF.

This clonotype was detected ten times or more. The CDR3 loop reads CASSLLAGGGQPQHF. DNA of the CDR3: TGTGCCAGCAGTTTATTGGCAGGGGGTGGGCAGCCCCAGCATTTT. The rearrangement uses TRBV28 and TRBJ1-5; 7 bases fit TRBD1. V lost 1 base, J lost 7 bases, and 7 bases stayed unmatched. Germline-derived CDR1 and CDR2 are MDHEN and SYDVKM. This CDR3 is 15 amino acids long.

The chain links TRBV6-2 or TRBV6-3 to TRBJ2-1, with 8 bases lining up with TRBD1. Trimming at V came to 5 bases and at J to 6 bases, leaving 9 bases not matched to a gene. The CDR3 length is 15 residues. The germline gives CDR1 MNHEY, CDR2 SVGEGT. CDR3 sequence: CASSPRQGPGNEQFF. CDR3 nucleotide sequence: TGTGCCAGCAGTCCGAGACAGGGGCCGGGCAATGAGCAGTTCTTC.

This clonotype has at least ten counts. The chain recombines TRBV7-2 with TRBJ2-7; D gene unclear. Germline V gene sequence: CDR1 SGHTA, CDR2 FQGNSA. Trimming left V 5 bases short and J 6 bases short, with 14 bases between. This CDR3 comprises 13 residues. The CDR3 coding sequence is TGTGCCAGCAGCGCAATCCTAGAAGCCGAGCAGTACTTC. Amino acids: CASSAILEAEQYF. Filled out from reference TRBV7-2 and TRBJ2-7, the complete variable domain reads GAGVSQSPSNKVTEKGKDVELRCDPISGHTALYWYRQSLGQGLEFLIYFQGNSAPDKSGLPSDRFSAERTGGSVSTLTIQRTQQEDSAVYLCASSAILEAEQYFGPGTRLTVT.

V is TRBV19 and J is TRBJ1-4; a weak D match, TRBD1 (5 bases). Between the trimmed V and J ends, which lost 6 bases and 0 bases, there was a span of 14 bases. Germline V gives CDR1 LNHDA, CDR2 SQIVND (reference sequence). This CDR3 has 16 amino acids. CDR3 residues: CASRTVVTSTNEKLFF. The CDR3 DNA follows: TGTGCCAGTAGGACAGTGGTGACCTCAACTAATGAAAAACTGTTTTTT.

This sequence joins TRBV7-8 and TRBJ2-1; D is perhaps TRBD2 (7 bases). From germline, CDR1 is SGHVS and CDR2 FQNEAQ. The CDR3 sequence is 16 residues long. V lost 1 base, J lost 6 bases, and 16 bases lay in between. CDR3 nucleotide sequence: TGTGCCAGCAGCTTAGTTCTGACGGGGGGCCTCAATGAGCAGTTCTTC. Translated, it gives CASSLVLTGGLNEQFF. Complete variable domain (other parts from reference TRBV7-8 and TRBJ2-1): GAGVSQSPRYKVAKRGQDVALRCDPISGHVSLFWYQQALGQGPEFLTYFQNEAQLDKSGLPSDRFFAERPEGSVSTLKIQRTQQEDSAVYLCASSLVLTGGLNEQFFGPGTRLTVL.

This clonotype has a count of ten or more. As DNA, the CDR3 is TGTGCCAGCAGCCTGGGGGGGGCGGAGGAGCCCCAGCATTTT. Translating gives CASSLGGAEEPQHF. The chain links TRBV7-3 to TRBJ1-5; D possibly corresponds to TRBD1 (6 bases). Trimming pared 5 bases from V and 8 bases from J, leaving 16 bases between. Germline lookup yields CDR1 SGHTA and CDR2 FQGTGA. The CDR3 spans 14 residues.

The CDR3 DNA reads as TGTGCCAGGGGACAATCCTCTGGAAACACCATATATTTT. Protein product: CARGQSSGNTIYF. This sequence joins TRBV2 and TRBJ1-3; D possibly corresponds to TRBD1 (6 bases). Germline lookup yields CDR1 SNHLY and CDR2 FYNNEI. This CDR3 is built from 13 residues. V was trimmed by 9 bases and J by 0 bases, leaving 9 bases between them.

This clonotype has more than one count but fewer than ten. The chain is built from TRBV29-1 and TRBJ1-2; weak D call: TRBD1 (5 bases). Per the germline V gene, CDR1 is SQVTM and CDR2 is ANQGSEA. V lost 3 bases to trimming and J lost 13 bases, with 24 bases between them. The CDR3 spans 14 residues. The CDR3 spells CSVDLWLVGGIGTF. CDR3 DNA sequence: TGCAGCGTTGATCTTTGGCTGGTTGGGGGAATCGGCACCTTC.

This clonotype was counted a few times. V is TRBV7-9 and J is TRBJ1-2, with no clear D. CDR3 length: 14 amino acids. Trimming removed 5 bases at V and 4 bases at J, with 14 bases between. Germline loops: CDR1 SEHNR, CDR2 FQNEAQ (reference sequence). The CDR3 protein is CASSPSAGIYGYTF. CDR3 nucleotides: TGTGCCAGCAGCCCCTCAGCGGGGATCTATGGCTACACCTTC.